Listed here is a single TCR beta chain. The record originates from a study of blood T cell repertoires in COVID-19. Across the whole study: Researchers got acute and convalescent COVID-19 samples from the United States, Italy and Spain.

Sequencing used immunoSEQ multiplex PCR; TCRdb keeps in-frame clones, though not all of them. The top ten hold about 2% of the sample, which has 130,000 or so clones, 85% to 90% seen once. This CDR3 is 13 amino acids long. V lost 3 bases and J 4 bases, leaving 9 bases between the germline ends. In germline, CDR1 is SGHVS, CDR2 FQNEAQ. This chain connects TRBV7-8 to TRBJ2-5, with D tentatively TRBD2 (5 bases). The TCR sequence derives from a man between 65 and 79 years old with active COVID-19. The specimen was peripheral blood. The DNA of the CDR3 is TGTGCCAGCAGCTTCGAGGGAAGAGAGACCCAGTACTTC. Its translation: CASSFEGRETQYF.